The text below deals with one TCR beta chain. In its sample, this clonotype was seen a few times. This receptor's antigen is unknown. No base qualities exist here, and no much larger clone lies one base off it. Naive CD8 T cell libraries were made from about 20,000 to 1,000,000 sorted cells using 10%, 30% or 50% of purified RNA. Naive CD8 T cells, defined as CD8+CD4-CCR7+CD45RA+, were FACS-sorted into RLT Plus buffer on a BD FACSAria II. Detection sensitivity was tested by spiking Jurkat RNA equal to some 10 TCR copies' worth into samples containing about 20,000-1,100,000 naive CD8 T cells. CD8 T cells were enriched with RosetteSep CD8+ T Cell Enrichment Cocktail and Ficoll-Paque, followed by ACK red cell lysis. Germline trimming amounts to 10 bases on V and 7 bases on J, with 14 as the count of junction bases outside the gene matches. From cysteine to phenylalanine, the CDR3 is 14 amino acids long. Of the read, only the CDR3 DNA is kept; its 42 bases are in frame from base 1. According to the germline V gene, CDR1 reads SGHVS and CDR2 reads FNYEAQ.

The receptor library was made with PCR. Sequencing was carried out with a NextSeq 500. Bulk TCR libraries were prepared as previously described, using TCR primers listed in Table S5. Purification of total RNA was performed with the Qiagen AllPrep DNA/RNA kit. Before analysis, reads from multiple sequencing runs of one library were combined. On the study's bioinformatics: Reads were retained only if an exact TCR constant sequence was present, and the retained reads were trimmed to 150 nt and grouped according to their 12-nt molecular barcodes. Reads inside each barcode group were sub-clustered using a 15% Levenshtein threshold, and a quality-weighted consensus sequence was constructed for each RNA molecule. Non-functional sequences were removed, as were lower-count sequences one edit away from another. Based on fitting two negative binomial distributions, any barcode sub-cluster with under 20% of the maximum read count was discarded. The public reads were reanalyzed by TCRdb: fastp trimming at Q25, MiXCR alignment, in-frame beta chains only. Under each unique CDR3 protein, matching rows form one entry showing the most common genes and DNA. TCRdb's processing, not the authors', yielded these V and J calls. The sample data list approximately 500,000 distinct CDR3 sequences, and around 23% of these were observed just once. 0.7% to 0.9% of the sample rests with the top ten.

The sample originates from a study of molecular identifiers for immune sequencing clone quantification (dated by TCRdb to between 2017 and 2018). General notes on the study: For a replicate experiment, the RNA from either about 20,000 or 100,000 naive CD8 T cells was divided into five aliquots, and four of those aliquots went on to sequencing. CD8 T cells were used in a methods study to benchmark molecular-identifier clustering-based TCR repertoire sequencing (MIDCIRS) and TCR RNA copy counting. The full study reports these points: Modeling indicated around 3 TCR RNA copies recovered per cell, compared with about 9.7 by digital PCR, which implies a capture efficiency of approximately 29%. When barcode sub-clustering was omitted, TCR diversity was inflated by chimeric consensus sequences, with chimeras reaching as high as 47%. Highly expanded clone sizes could be underestimated because identical TCR molecules may share a barcode. Naive libraries contained spiked-in Jurkat TCR RNA (approximately 10 copies' worth), which is not part of the donor repertoire. In CMV-specific effector cells, over 99% of molecules were held by clones above 20 RNA copies, whereas under 1% of molecules were held by such clones in naive cells. A single cell's worth of spiked-in Jurkat TCR RNA was reported detectable even among one million naive CD8 T cells.

The clonotype originates from a human donor in good health. Some libraries in this study had Jurkat cell RNA spiked in. Sequenced sample: naive CD8+ T cells from blood, with Jurkat cell RNA spiked in. According to the study, the label for this sample's cell subset or site signals: FACS-sorted CD8+CD4-CCR7+CD45RA+ naive T cells. The rearrangement combines TRBV7-6 with TRBJ2-5, with 8 junctional bases fitting TRBD2. CDR3 sequence: CATQTGTRGLTQYF. In nucleotides, the sequence is TGTGCCACCCAAACCGGGACTAGGGGATTGACCCAGTACTTC. The variable domain in full, with residues beyond the CDR3 obtained from the reference TRBV7-6 and TRBJ2-5 genes, is GAGVSQSPRYKVTKRGQDVALRCDPISGHVSLYWYRQALGQGPEFLTYFNYEAQQDKSGLPNDRFSAERPEGSISTLTIQRTEQRDSAMYRCATQTGTRGLTQYFGPGTRLLVL.